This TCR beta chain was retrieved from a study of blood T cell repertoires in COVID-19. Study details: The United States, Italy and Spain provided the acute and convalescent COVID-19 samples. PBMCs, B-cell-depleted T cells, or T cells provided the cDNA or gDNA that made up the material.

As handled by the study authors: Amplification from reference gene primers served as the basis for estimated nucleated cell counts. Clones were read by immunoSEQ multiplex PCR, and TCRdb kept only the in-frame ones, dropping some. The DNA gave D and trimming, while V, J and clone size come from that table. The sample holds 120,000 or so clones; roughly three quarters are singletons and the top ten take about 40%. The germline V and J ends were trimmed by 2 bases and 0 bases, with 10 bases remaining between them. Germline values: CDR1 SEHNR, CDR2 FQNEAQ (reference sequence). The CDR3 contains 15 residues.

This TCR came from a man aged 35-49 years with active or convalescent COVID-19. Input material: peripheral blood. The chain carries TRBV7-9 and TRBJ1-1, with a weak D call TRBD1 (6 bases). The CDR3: CASSLFQGMNTEAFF. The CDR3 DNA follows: TGTGCCAGCAGCTTATTTCAGGGGATGAACACTGAAGCTTTCTTT. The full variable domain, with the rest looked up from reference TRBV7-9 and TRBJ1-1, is DTGVSQNPRHKITKRGQNVTFRCDPISEHNRLYWYRQTLGQGPEFLTYFQNEAQLEKSRLLSDRFSAERPKGSFSTLEIQRTEQGDSAMYLCASSLFQGMNTEAFFGQGTRLTVV.